This TCR beta chain was retrieved from a study of blood T cell repertoires in COVID-19. Trimming pared 4 bases from V and 5 bases from J, leaving 5 bases between. The CDR3 length is 12 residues. Looked up from germline, CDR1 is KGHDR and CDR2 is SFDVKD. Here immunoSEQ multiplex PCR was the method, and the copy in TCRdb shows in-frame clones only, minus some. The table has about 160,000 clones, approximately 85% seen once. Material: peripheral blood. The chain carries TRBV24-1 and TRBJ1-5, with no clear D. This TCR derives from a man older than 75 with COVID-19, enrolled during active disease. This chain's CDR3 is CATSDPDQPQHF. The CDR3, as DNA: TGTGCCACCAGTGACCCCGATCAGCCCCAGCATTTT.